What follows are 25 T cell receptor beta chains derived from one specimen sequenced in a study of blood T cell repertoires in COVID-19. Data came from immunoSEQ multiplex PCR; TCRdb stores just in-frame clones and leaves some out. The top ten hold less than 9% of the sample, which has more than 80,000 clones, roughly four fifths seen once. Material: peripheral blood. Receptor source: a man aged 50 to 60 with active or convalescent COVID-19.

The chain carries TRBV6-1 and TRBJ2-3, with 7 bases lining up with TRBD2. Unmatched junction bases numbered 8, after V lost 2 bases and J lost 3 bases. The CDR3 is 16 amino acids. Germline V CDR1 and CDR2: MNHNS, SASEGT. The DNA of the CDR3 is TGTGCCAGCAGTGAAACCCCGGGGGGACGAACAGATACGCAGTATTTT. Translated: CASSETPGGRTDTQYF.

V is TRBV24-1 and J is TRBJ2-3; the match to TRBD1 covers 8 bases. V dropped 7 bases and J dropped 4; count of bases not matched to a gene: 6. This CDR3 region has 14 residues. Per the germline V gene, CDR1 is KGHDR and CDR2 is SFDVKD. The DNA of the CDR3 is TGTGCCACCAGGGATGGACAGGGCGCAGATACGCAGTATTTT. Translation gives CATRDGQGADTQYF.

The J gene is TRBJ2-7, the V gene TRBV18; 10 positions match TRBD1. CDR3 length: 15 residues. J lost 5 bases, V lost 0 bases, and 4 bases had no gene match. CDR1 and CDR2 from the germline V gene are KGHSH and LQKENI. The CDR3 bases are TGTGCCAGCTCACCACCGGGACAGGGGCCCAACGAGCAGTACTTC. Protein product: CASSPPGQGPNEQYF.

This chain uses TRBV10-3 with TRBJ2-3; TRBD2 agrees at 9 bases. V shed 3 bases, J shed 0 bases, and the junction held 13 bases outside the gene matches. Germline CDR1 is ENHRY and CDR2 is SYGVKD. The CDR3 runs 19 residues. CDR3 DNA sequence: TGTGCCATCAGTGATCGGTCTAGCGGGGAGGCCTCTAGCACAGATACGCAGTATTTT. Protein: CAISDRSSGEASSTDTQYF.

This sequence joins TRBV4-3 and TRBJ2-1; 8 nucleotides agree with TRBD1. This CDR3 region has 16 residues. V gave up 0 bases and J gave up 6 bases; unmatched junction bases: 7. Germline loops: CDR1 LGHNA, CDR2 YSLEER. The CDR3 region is CASSQDGQGASNEQFF. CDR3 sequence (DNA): TGCGCCAGCAGCCAAGATGGGCAGGGGGCTAGCAATGAGCAGTTCTTC.

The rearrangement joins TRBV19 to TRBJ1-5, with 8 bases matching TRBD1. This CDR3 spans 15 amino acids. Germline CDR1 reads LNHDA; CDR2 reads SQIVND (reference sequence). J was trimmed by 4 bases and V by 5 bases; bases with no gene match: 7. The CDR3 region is CASSLPTGGNQPQHF. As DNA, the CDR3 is TGTGCCAGTAGTCTCCCAACAGGGGGAAATCAGCCCCAGCATTTT.

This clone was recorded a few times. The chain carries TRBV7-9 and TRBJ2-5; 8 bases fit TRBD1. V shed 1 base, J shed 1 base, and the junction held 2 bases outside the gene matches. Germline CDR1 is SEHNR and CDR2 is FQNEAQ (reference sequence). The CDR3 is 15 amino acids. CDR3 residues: CASSLEGTGQETQYF. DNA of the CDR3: TGTGCCAGCAGCTTAGAGGGGACAGGCCAAGAGACCCAGTACTTC.

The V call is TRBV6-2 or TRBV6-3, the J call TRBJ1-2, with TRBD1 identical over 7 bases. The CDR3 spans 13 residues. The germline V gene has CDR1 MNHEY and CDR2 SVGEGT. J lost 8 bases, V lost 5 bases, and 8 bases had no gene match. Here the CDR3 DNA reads TGTGCCAGCAGTCCCCCGGGACAGTTGGGCTACACCTTC. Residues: CASSPPGQLGYTF.

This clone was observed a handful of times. The CDR3 region is CASRWGPGANTEAFF. CDR3 in DNA: TGTGCCAGCAGATGGGGCCCAGGGGCGAACACTGAAGCTTTCTTT. The gene calls are TRBV27 and TRBJ1-1; a possible D gene is TRBD1 (6 bases). Trimming took off 6 bases at V and 1 base at J, with 15 bases between the two ends. The CDR3 is 15 residues long. From germline, CDR1 is MNHEY and CDR2 SMNVEV (reference sequence).

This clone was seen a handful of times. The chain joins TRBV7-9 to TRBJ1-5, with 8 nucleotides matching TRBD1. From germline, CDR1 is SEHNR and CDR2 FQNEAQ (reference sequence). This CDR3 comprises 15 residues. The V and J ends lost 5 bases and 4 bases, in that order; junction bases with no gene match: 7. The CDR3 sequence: CASSPITGGNQPQHF. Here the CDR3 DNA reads TGTGCCAGCAGCCCAATCACAGGGGGGAATCAGCCCCAGCATTTT.

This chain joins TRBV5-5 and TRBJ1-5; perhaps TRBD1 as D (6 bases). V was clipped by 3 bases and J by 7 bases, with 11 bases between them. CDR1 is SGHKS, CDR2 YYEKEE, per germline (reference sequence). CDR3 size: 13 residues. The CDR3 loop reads CASSSLQGQPQHF. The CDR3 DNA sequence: TGTGCCAGCAGCTCCCTACAGGGACAGCCCCAGCATTTT. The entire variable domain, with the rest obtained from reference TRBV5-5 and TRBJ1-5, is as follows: DAGVTQSPTHLIKTRGQQVTLRCSPISGHKSVSWYQQVLGQGPQFIFQYYEKEERGRGNFPDRFSARQFPNYSSELNVNALLLGDSALYLCASSSLQGQPQHFGDGTRLSIL.

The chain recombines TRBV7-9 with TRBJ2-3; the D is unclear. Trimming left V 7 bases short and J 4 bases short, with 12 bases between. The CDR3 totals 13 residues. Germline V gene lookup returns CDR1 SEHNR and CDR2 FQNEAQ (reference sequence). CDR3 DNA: TGTGCCAGCACCTCCCCCTATCCAGATACGCAGTATTTT. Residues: CASTSPYPDTQYF.

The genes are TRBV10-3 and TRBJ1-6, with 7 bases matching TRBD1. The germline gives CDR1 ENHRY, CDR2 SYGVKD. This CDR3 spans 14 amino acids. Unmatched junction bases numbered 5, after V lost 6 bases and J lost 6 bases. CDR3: CAIRAGQANSPLHF. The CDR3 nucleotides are TGTGCCATCAGAGCTGGACAGGCTAATTCACCCCTCCACTTT.

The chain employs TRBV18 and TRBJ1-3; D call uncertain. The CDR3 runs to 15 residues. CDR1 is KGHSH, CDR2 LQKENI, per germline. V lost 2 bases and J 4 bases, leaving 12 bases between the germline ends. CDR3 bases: TGTGCCAGCTCACCAGCCCAGCGGATCGGAAACACCATATATTTT. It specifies CASSPAQRIGNTIYF.

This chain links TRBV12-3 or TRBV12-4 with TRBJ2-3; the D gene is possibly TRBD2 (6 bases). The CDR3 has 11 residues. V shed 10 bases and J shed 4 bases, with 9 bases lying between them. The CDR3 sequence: CATRRADTQYF. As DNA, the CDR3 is TGTGCCACTCGGAGGGCAGATACGCAGTATTTT.

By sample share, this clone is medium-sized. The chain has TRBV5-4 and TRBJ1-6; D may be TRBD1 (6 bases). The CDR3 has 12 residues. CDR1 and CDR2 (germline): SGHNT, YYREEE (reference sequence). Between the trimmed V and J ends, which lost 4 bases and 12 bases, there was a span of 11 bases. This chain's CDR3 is CASSSQGLPLHF. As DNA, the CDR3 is TGTGCCAGCAGCAGCCAGGGGTTACCCCTCCACTTT.

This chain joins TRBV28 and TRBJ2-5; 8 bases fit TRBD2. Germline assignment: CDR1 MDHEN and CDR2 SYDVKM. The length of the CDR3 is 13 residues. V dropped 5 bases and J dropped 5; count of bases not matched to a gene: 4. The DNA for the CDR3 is TGTGCCAGCAGTAGCGGGGGCCAGGAGACCCAGTACTTC. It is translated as CASSSGGQETQYF.

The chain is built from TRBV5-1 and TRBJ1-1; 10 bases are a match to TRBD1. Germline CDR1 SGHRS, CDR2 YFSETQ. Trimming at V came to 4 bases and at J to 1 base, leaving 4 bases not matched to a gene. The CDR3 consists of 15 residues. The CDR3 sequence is CASSPRTGGNTEAFF. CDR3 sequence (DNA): TGCGCCAGCAGCCCCCGGACAGGGGGGAACACTGAAGCTTTCTTT.

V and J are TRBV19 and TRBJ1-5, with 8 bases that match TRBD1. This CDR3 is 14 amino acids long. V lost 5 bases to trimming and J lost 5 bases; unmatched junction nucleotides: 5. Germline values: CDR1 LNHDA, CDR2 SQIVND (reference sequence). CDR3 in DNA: TGTGCCAGTAGTCCCAGGGGGCGGGATCAGCCCCAGCATTTT. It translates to CASSPRGRDQPQHF.

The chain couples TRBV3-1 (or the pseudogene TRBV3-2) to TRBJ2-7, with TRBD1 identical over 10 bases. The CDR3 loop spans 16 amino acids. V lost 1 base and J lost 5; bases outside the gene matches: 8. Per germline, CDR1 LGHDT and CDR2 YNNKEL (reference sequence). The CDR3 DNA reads TGTGCCAGCAGCCAAGGATCAGGACAGGGGGGGCACGAGCAGTACTTC. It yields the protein CASSQGSGQGGHEQYF.

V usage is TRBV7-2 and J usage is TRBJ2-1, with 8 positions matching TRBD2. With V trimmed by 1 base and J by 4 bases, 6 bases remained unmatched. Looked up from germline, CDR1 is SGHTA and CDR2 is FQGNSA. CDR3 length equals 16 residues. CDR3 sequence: CASSLVGAGAYNEQFF. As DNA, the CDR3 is TGTGCCAGCAGCTTAGTAGGAGCGGGGGCTTACAATGAGCAGTTCTTC.

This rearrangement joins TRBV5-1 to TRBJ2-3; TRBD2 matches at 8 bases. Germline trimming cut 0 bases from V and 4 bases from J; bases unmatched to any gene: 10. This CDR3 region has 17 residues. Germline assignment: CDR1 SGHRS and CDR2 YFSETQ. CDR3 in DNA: TGCGCCAGCAGCTTGGCTTTCGGCGGGGGGAGGGCAGATACGCAGTATTTT. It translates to CASSLAFGGGRADTQYF.

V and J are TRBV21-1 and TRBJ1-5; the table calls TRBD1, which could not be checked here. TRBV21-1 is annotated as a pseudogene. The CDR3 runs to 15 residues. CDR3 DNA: TGTGCCAGCCCCCCCCGGGACAGGACCAATCAGCCCCAGCATTTT. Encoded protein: CASPPRDRTNQPQHF.

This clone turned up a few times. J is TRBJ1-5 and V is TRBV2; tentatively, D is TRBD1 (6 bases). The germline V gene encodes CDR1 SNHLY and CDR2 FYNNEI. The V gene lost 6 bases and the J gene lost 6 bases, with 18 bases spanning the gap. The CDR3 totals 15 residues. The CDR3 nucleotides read TGTGCCAGCAGGGAACAGGGAGGGATTAGTCAGCCCCAGCATTTT. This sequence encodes CASREQGGISQPQHF.

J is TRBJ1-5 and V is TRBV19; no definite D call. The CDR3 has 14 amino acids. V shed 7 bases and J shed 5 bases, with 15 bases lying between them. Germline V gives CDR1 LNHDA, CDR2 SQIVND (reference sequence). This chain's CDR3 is CASTGGLEDQPQHF. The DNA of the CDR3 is TGTGCCAGTACTGGAGGGCTTGAGGATCAGCCCCAGCATTTT. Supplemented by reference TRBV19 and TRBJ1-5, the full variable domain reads DGGITQSPKYLFRKEGQNVTLSCEQNLNHDAMYWYRQDPGQGLRLIYYSQIVNDFQKGDIAEGYSVSREKKESFPLTVTSAQKNPTAFYLCASTGGLEDQPQHFGDGTRLSIL.